Shown below are 12 T cell receptor beta chains from a single sample sequenced in a study of regulatory T cells in long-lasting Graves disease (dated by TCRdb to the early 2020s). The library came from multiplex PCR. Sequencing used an Illumina HiSeq 4000. CDR3 regions were amplified by Arm-PCR with iRepertoire HTBI primers to construct TCR beta libraries. Through fastp at Q25 and MiXCR, TCRdb rebuilt clones from the public reads, retaining in-frame beta chains. Merged by CDR3 protein, the rows form single entries marked with the most common genes and DNA. This sample comprises 400,000 to 500,000 distinct CDR3 sequences, less than 15% of them detected only once. The top ten constitute over 15% of the sample. Read against the paper, the sample's time point label means: newly diagnosed GD, antithyroid drugs for less than 3 months. For both TCR sequencing and RNA sequencing, RNA was extracted from PBMCs using TRIzol.

The same specimen was also included in a second study, on T cells in Graves' hyperthyroidism and ophthalmopathy.

The material was peripheral blood mononuclear cells (PBMCs), obtained at new diagnosis, from a patient treated with antithyroid drugs. The source is a woman aged 50 to 60 with Graves disease. Donor details come from another sample of the same person, matched by shared clones.

This clonotype was found a few times. V is TRBV5-1 and J is TRBJ2-3, with TRBD1 identical over 11 bases. CDR1 and CDR2 from the germline V gene are SGHRS and YFSETQ. V trimming: 5 bases; J trimming: 0 bases; junction bases outside the gene matches: 11. This CDR3 region has 18 residues. The CDR3 reads CASRDRDRGFGSTDTQYF. DNA of the CDR3: TGCGCCAGCAGAGACCGGGACAGGGGGTTCGGGAGCACAGATACGCAGTATTTT.

At least ten counts were recorded for this clonotype. The gene calls are TRBV18 and TRBJ2-3, with 8 bases fitting TRBD2. The CDR3 loop spans 16 amino acids. The germline V gene has CDR1 KGHSH and CDR2 LQKENI. J was trimmed by 1 base and V by 3 bases; bases with no gene match: 6. CDR3: CASSPAGTRGTDTQYF. Written as DNA, the CDR3 is TGTGCCAGCTCACCGGCCGGGACTAGGGGCACAGATACGCAGTATTTT.

Ten or more counts support this clonotype. The V gene is TRBV24-1, the J gene TRBJ2-6, with 7 bases aligning to TRBD1. V lost 7 bases and J lost 2; bases outside the gene matches: 10. Germline V lookup: CDR1 KGHDR, CDR2 SFDVKD. This CDR3 is built from 17 residues. CDR3 bases: TGTGCCACCAGGCCCATTACTACAGGGGCTGGGGCCAACGTCCTGACTTTC. Its translation: CATRPITTGAGANVLTF.

Ten or more counts support this clonotype. V usage is TRBV7-8 and J usage is TRBJ2-2; possible D gene TRBD1, 6 bases. The V gene's germline CDR1 is SGHVS and CDR2 FQNEAQ. The CDR3 is 14 residues long. Trimming shortened V by 6 bases and J by 4 bases, and 12 bases separated the two germline ends. CDR3 sequence: CASSFGQRTGELFF. CDR3 DNA sequence: TGTGCCAGCAGTTTTGGACAGCGCACCGGGGAGCTGTTTTTT.

This clonotype showed up just a few times. The chain recombines TRBV25-1 with TRBJ2-3; D gene uncertain. Germline V lookup: CDR1 MGHDK, CDR2 SYGVNS. This CDR3 contains 14 residues. V was clipped by 4 bases and J by 2 bases, with 10 bases between them. The CDR3 reads CASSVLGPTDTQYF. CDR3 nucleotides: TGTGCCAGCAGTGTTTTAGGGCCCACAGATACGCAGTATTTT.

Comments on this clonotype: A much more abundant neighbour one base away suggests this may be a read error. This chain uses TRBV12-3 or TRBV12-4 with TRBJ1-2, with a possible D match to TRBD1 (6 bases). This CDR3 has 13 amino acids. In DNA, the CDR3 is TGTGCCAGCAGTTTTCAGGGGAACTATGGCTACGCCTTC. This sequence encodes CASSFQGNYGYAF.

This clonotype was seen repeatedly, ten times or more. This chain joins TRBV11-2 and TRBJ2-7; D might be TRBD1 (5 bases). The length of the CDR3 is 14 residues. Trimming removed 1 base from V and 4 bases from J, with 11 bases in between. Germline CDR1 reads SGHAT; CDR2 reads FQNNGV. In DNA, the CDR3 is TGTGCCAGCAGCTTAGGTGGCAGGGAATACGAGCAGTACTTC. It is translated as CASSLGGREYEQYF.

This sequence joins TRBV12-3 or TRBV12-4 and TRBJ1-6; D is perhaps TRBD1 (6 bases). Between the trimmed V and J ends, which lost 5 bases and 10 bases, there was a span of 12 bases. This CDR3 contains 13 residues. The CDR3 bases are TGTGCCAGCAGTACAGGGCTTTACTCACCCCTCCACTTT. Translated: CASSTGLYSPLHF.

The table lists this clonotype with many counts. The chain recombines TRBV6-1 with TRBJ1-4, with 8 nucleotides matching TRBD1. Trimming removed 1 base from V and 4 bases from J; junction bases left unmatched: 5. CDR3 length equals 16 residues. Germline V gene sequence: CDR1 MNHNS, CDR2 SASEGT. CDR3 coding DNA: TGTGCCAGCAGTGAAGTGGGGACAGGAAATAATGAAAAACTGTTTTTT. Its translation: CASSEVGTGNNEKLFF.

This chain uses TRBV18 with TRBJ2-1, with 10 bases lining up with TRBD2. The CDR3 totals 17 residues. After removal of 3 bases from V and 0 bases from J, the junction contained 5 bases not matched to a gene. CDR1 is KGHSH and CDR2 is LQKENI in the germline V gene. CDR3 coding DNA: TGTGCCAGCTCACCCGCTAGCGGGGGACCCTCCTACAATGAGCAGTTCTTC. Its protein product is CASSPASGGPSYNEQFF.

The V gene is TRBV29-1, the J gene TRBJ2-1; 9 bases are shared with TRBD2. Per germline, CDR1 SQVTM and CDR2 ANQGSEA. The CDR3 is 14 residues long. Trimming removed 4 bases from V and 7 bases from J; junction bases left unmatched: 8. This CDR3 is CSVVLGSGSNEQFF. Written as DNA, the CDR3 is TGCAGCGTTGTGCTGGGTAGCGGGAGTAATGAGCAGTTCTTC.

This clonotype was observed at least ten times. The chain couples TRBV18 to TRBJ1-1; D is perhaps TRBD1 (5 bases). Germline lookup yields CDR1 KGHSH and CDR2 LQKENI. The germline V and J ends were trimmed by 4 bases and 1 base, with 16 bases remaining between them. The CDR3 is made up of 16 amino acids. The CDR3 protein is CASSQRTGWENTEAFF. DNA for the CDR3: TGTGCCAGCTCACAGCGAACAGGATGGGAGAACACTGAAGCTTTCTTT.